Shown below are 18 T cell receptor beta chains from a single sample sequenced in a study of beta chain features in type 1 diabetes. TCRB transcripts that were expressed got sequenced, as all of the isolated RNA had been reverse transcribed. Repertoires were generated with immunoSEQ multiplex PCR, while TCRdb's copy carries only in-frame clones and drops some. The data hold about 620,000 clones, with 15% to 17% observed a single time. Sequenced input: naive CD4+ T cells from blood. These receptor sequences come from a man between 18 and 29 years old in good health.

This clone was seen only a few times. The chain couples TRBV28 to TRBJ2-7, with D maybe TRBD1 (5 bases). The CDR3 length is 16 residues. Germline values: CDR1 MDHEN, CDR2 SYDVKM. V was pared by 4 bases and J by 0 bases, with 16 bases between. CDR3 DNA sequence: TGTGCCAGCAGTTCGCCGGACAAGGACGGCTCCTACGAGCAGTACTTC. Amino acid sequence: CASSSPDKDGSYEQYF.

In its sample, this clone was seen a few times. The chain carries TRBV13 and TRBJ1-4, with D uncertain. In germline, CDR1 is PRHDT, CDR2 FYEKMQ (reference sequence). Trimming shortened V by 4 bases and J by 8 bases, and 14 bases separated the two germline ends. CDR3 size: 14 residues. CDR3 DNA sequence: TGTGCCAGCAGCTCCAGCAAGCAAACCGAAAAACTGTTTTTT. It translates to CASSSSKQTEKLFF.

This clone was seen a few times. The gene calls are TRBV7-8 and TRBJ1-1; no reliable D call. Between the trimmed V and J ends, which lost 5 bases and 4 bases, there was a span of 17 bases. Per germline, CDR1 SGHVS and CDR2 FQNEAQ. The CDR3 is made up of 15 amino acids. Here the CDR3 reads CASSARDYTGTEAFF. CDR3 DNA sequence: TGTGCCAGCAGCGCAAGGGATTATACGGGCACTGAAGCTTTCTTT.

A few counts support this clone. The V gene is TRBV10-3, the J gene TRBJ1-6; TRBD1 agrees at 10 bases. CDR1 ENHRY and CDR2 SYGVKD come from the germline V gene. The CDR3 extends over 14 amino acids. The junction had 4 bases not matched to a gene; V was cut back by 7 bases and J by 7 bases. The CDR3 nucleotides read TGTGCCATCACCTCGGACAGGGGGAATTCACCCCTCCACTTT. Translating gives CAITSDRGNSPLHF.

This clone was seen just once. V gene TRBV10-3 combines with J gene TRBJ2-2; D unclear. V lost 3 bases and J lost 5, with 7 bases in between. This CDR3 contains 13 residues. CDR1 is ENHRY, CDR2 SYGVKD, per germline. The CDR3 is CAISDLGTGELFF. The CDR3 DNA reads as TGTGCCATCAGTGATCTGGGTACCGGGGAGCTGTTTTTT.

Notes on this clone: The sample has other DNA sequences that encode this CDR3 too. The gene calls are TRBV18 and TRBJ1-2; 8 nucleotides match TRBD1. This CDR3 region has 14 residues. The trim removed 2 bases at V and 4 bases at J, leaving 3 bases unmatched. Germline-derived CDR1 and CDR2 are KGHSH and LQKENI. CDR3 nucleotides: TGTGCCAGCTCACCAGACAGGGGATCCTATGGCTACACCTTC. This gives the protein CASSPDRGSYGYTF.

In this sample, this clone turned up a few times. The chain has TRBV18 and TRBJ2-6; D ambiguous. This CDR3 has 14 residues. V lost 2 bases to trimming and J lost 4 bases, with 6 bases between them. Germline CDR1 is KGHSH and CDR2 is LQKENI. The CDR3 DNA reads TGTGCCAGCTCACCAGCTGGAGGGGCCAACGTCCTGACTTTC. Translation: CASSPAGGANVLTF. Together with reference TRBV18 and TRBJ2-6, the CDR3 gives the full variable domain: NAGVMQNPRHLVRRRGQEARLRCSPMKGHSHVYWYRQLPEEGLKFMVYLQKENIIDESGMPKERFSAEFPKEGPSILRIQQVVRGDSAAYFCASSPAGGANVLTFGAGSRLTVL.

The chain has TRBV5-1 and TRBJ1-4; D is possibly TRBD1 (5 bases). The germline gives CDR1 SGHRS, CDR2 YFSETQ. This CDR3 contains 15 residues. Trimming pared 4 bases from V and 0 bases from J, leaving 10 bases between. CDR3 nucleotides: TGCGCCAGCAGCCCGACAGACACAACTAATGAAAAACTGTTTTTT. Its protein product is CASSPTDTTNEKLFF.

This clone has only a few counts. The genes are TRBV9 and TRBJ2-1; D tentatively fits TRBD1 or TRBD2 (5 bases each). Trimming shortened V by 0 bases and J by 10 bases, and 23 bases separated the two germline ends. The CDR3 length is 17 residues. Germline V gene lookup returns CDR1 SGDLS and CDR2 YYNGEE. The CDR3 loop reads CASSVESALGVAGEQFF. The CDR3 DNA is TGTGCCAGCAGCGTAGAATCGGCATTGGGGGTCGCCGGGGAGCAGTTCTTC.

This clone was picked up a small number of times. This chain uses TRBV18 with TRBJ1-1; D remains unclear. The CDR3 has 14 residues. Germline-derived CDR1 and CDR2 are KGHSH and LQKENI. V lost 2 bases and J 5 bases, leaving 12 bases between the germline ends. This CDR3 reads CASSPAGRETEAFF. In DNA, the CDR3 is TGTGCCAGCTCACCAGCGGGAAGGGAGACTGAAGCTTTCTTT. Combining the CDR3 with reference TRBV18 and TRBJ1-1 gives the whole variable domain NAGVMQNPRHLVRRRGQEARLRCSPMKGHSHVYWYRQLPEEGLKFMVYLQKENIIDESGMPKERFSAEFPKEGPSILRIQQVVRGDSAAYFCASSPAGRETEAFFGQGTRLTVV.

This clone has a handful of counts. The V and J genes are TRBV5-4 and TRBJ2-3; 11 bases match TRBD1. Trimming at V came to 0 bases and at J to 6 bases, leaving 0 bases not matched to a gene. The CDR3 spans 14 residues. Germline V gene sequence: CDR1 SGHNT, CDR2 YYREEE (reference sequence). This CDR3 reads CASSLGDRGDTQYF. DNA of the CDR3: TGTGCCAGCAGCTTGGGGGACAGGGGGGATACGCAGTATTTT.

The chain is built from TRBV4-2 and TRBJ2-5, with TRBD2 matching 12 bases. The CDR3 is 18 amino acids. Looked up from germline, CDR1 is LGHNA and CDR2 is YNFKEQ. Trimming at V came to 4 bases and at J to 3 bases, leaving 12 bases not matched to a gene. The CDR3, as DNA: TGTGCCAGCAGCCCCGGCCTAGCGGGGGGGCGGTGGGAAGAGACCCAGTACTTC. Its translation: CASSPGLAGGRWEETQYF.

In its sample, this clone was seen a few times. This chain uses TRBV5-4 with TRBJ1-2; 8 bases agree with TRBD1. The V segment lost 2 bases and the J segment 6 bases; nucleotides outside the gene matches: 12. This CDR3 contains 16 residues. CDR1 and CDR2 from the germline V gene are SGHNT and YYREEE (reference sequence). This CDR3 is CASSFGDRKPWDGYTF. Written as DNA, the CDR3 is TGTGCCAGCAGCTTTGGGGACAGGAAACCTTGGGATGGCTACACCTTC.

In its sample, this clone was seen a few times. The DNA for the CDR3 is TGTGCCAGCAGTGCTTCGAACACTGAAGCTTTCTTT. It encodes CASSASNTEAFF. This sequence joins TRBV2 and TRBJ1-1; D is unclear. The germline V gene has CDR1 SNHLY and CDR2 FYNNEI. The CDR3 totals 12 residues. V gave up 4 bases and J gave up 1 base, with 4 bases separating them.

V gene TRBV28 combines with J gene TRBJ1-5, with D possibly TRBD1 on 5 matching bases. V lost 6 bases to trimming and J lost 2 bases, with 20 bases between them. The germline CDR1 and CDR2 sequences are MDHEN and SYDVKM. The CDR3 extends over 17 amino acids. The CDR3 coding sequence is TGTGCCAGCAGCAGGGACCCAGGGAGATGGGGCAATCAGCCCCAGCATTTT. Translated: CASSRDPGRWGNQPQHF.

There are a few counts of this clone. CDR3 sequence reads: CASSLAGTSGRDEQFF. CDR3 nucleotide sequence: TGTGCCAGCAGCTTAGCTGGTACTAGCGGGAGGGATGAGCAGTTCTTC. V gene TRBV7-2 combines with J gene TRBJ2-1; TRBD2 matches at 13 bases. V lost 0 bases, J lost 8 bases, and 4 bases stayed unmatched. The germline CDR1 and CDR2 sequences are SGHTA and FQGNSA. This CDR3 region has 16 residues.

This clone was seen a handful of times. The gene calls are TRBV29-1 and TRBJ1-4; D gene unclear. V lost 4 bases and J 8 bases, leaving 11 bases between the germline ends. CDR1 and CDR2 (germline): SQVTM, ANQGSEA. The CDR3 is 12 amino acids. Here the CDR3 DNA reads TGCAGCGTTGGAAGAGGGAGGGAAAAACTGTTTTTT. This sequence encodes CSVGRGREKLFF. The full variable domain, with the rest looked up from reference TRBV29-1 and TRBJ1-4, is SAVISQKPSRDICQRGTSLTIQCQVDSQVTMMFWYRQQPGQSLTLIATANQGSEATYESGFVIDKFPISRPNLTFSTLTVSNMSPEDSSIYLCSVGRGREKLFFGSGTQLSVL.

The genes are TRBV4-3 and TRBJ2-7; D may correspond to TRBD1 or TRBD2 (7 bases each). The CDR3 covers 17 residues. The V end was cut by 0 bases, the J end by 1 base, with 16 bases between. The germline CDR1 and CDR2 sequences are LGHNA and YSLEER. The DNA for the CDR3 is TGCGCCAGCAGCCAAGAGTGGCAGGGGGGGAAATCCTACGAGCAGTACTTC. Translating gives CASSQEWQGGKSYEQYF.